The 2 T cell receptor beta chains given below trace back to one sample, sequenced in a study of blood T cells in healthy people across ages. Sample-barcoded 5' priming and a J-beta primer mix drove a second PCR of about 6 to 12 cycles. TCRdb passed the 5' RACE reads through MiXCR, listing each CDR3 protein once. The sample has about 1.8 million distinct CDR3 sequences, roughly 50% seen once. Sample: blood. These receptors were collected from a woman aged 40-49 years in good health.

Here the CDR3 DNA reads TGTGCCAGCAGCCCCGCGCCAAATATACGCGAGCAGTACTTC. This sequence encodes CASSPAPNIREQYF. This chain uses TRBV7-2 with TRBJ2-7; D unresolved. V shed 5 bases and J shed 6 bases, with 17 bases lying between them. The CDR3 is 14 amino acids. CDR1 SGHTA and CDR2 FQGNSA come from the germline V gene.

The sample holds one count of this clonotype. The chain uses TRBV25-1 and TRBJ1-2; a possible D gene is TRBD1 (6 bases). Trimming cost V 4 bases and J 8 bases, with 20 bases left between them. CDR1 and CDR2 (germline): MGHDK, SYGVNS. The CDR3 extends over 15 amino acids. Here the CDR3 DNA reads TGTGCCAGCAGTGGCAGTTCCGTGGGGGCGCACGGCTACACCTTC. Translation gives CASSGSSVGAHGYTF.